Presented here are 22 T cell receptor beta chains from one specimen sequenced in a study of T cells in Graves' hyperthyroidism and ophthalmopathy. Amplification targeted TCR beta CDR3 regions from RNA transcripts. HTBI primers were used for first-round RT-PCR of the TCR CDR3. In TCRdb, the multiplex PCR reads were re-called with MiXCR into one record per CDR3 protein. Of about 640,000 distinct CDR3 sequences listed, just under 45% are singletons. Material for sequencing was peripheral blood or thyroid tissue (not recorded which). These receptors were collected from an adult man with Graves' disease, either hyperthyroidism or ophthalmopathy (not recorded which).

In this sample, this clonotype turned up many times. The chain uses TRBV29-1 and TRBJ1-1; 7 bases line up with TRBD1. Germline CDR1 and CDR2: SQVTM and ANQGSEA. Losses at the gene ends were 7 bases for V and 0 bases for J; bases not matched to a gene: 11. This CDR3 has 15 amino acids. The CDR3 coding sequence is TGCAGCGCGGGAATGGACAGGCTACTGAACACTGAAGCTTTCTTT. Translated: CSAGMDRLLNTEAFF.

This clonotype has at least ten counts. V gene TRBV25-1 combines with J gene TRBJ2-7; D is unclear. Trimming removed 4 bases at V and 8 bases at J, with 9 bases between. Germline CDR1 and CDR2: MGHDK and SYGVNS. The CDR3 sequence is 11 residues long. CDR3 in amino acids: CASSAGLQQYF. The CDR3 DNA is TGTGCCAGCAGTGCCGGATTGCAGCAGTACTTC.

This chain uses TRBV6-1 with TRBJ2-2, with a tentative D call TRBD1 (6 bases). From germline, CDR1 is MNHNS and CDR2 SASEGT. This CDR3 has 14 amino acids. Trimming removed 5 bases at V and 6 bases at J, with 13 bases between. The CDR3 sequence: CASSPLQGPGELFF. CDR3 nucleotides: TGTGCCAGCAGTCCGCTGCAGGGGCCCGGGGAGCTGTTTTTT.

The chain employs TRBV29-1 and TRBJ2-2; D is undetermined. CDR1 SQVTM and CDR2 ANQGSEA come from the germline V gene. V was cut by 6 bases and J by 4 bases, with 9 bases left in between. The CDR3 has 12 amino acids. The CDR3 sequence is CSVGSGTGELFF. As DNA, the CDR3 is TGCAGCGTGGGGTCGGGCACCGGGGAGCTGTTTTTT.

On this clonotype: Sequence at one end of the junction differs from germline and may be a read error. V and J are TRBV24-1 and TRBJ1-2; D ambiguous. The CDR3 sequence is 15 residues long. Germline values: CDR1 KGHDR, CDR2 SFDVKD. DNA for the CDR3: TGTGCCAGCAGTCCCGCCCGGGTGGCTAACTATGGCTACACCTTC. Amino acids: CASSPARVANYGYTF.

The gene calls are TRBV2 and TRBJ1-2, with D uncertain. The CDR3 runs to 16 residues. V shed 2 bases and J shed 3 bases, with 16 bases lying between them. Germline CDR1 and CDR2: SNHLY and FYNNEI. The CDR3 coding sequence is TGTGCCAGCAGTGAACGAGGGCGCGGGGAAGACTATGGCTACACCTTC. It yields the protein CASSERGRGEDYGYTF.

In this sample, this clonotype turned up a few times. CDR3 in DNA: TGTGCCAGCAGCGGGGGGGCTGGGGATCAGCCCCAGCATTTT. The encoded protein is CASSGGAGDQPQHF. This chain joins TRBV5-6 and TRBJ1-5, with TRBD1 as a possible D gene (6 bases). The germline V gene has CDR1 SGHDT and CDR2 YYEEEE. V was pared by 4 bases and J by 5 bases, with 13 bases between. This CDR3 is built from 14 residues.

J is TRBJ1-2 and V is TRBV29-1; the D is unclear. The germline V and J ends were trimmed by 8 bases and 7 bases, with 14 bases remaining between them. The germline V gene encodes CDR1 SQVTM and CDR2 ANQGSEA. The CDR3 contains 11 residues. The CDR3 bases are TGCAGCAGTTACGACCTGGCTGGCTACACCTTC. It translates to CSSYDLAGYTF.

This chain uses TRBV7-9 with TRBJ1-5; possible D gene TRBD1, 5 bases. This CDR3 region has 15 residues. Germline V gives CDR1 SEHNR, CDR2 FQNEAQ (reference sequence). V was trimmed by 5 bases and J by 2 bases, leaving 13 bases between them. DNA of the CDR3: TGTGCCAGCAGCGTGGGGCAGGGCCGCAATCAGCCCCAGCATTTT. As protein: CASSVGQGRNQPQHF. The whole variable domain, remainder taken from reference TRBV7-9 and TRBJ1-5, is DTGVSQNPRHKITKRGQNVTFRCDPISEHNRLYWYRQTLGQGPEFLTYFQNEAQLEKSRLLSDRFSAERPKGSFSTLEIQRTEQGDSAMYLCASSVGQGRNQPQHFGDGTRLSIL.

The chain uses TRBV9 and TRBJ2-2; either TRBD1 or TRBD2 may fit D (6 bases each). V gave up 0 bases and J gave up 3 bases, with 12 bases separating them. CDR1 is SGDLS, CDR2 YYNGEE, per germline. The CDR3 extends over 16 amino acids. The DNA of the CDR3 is TGTGCCAGCAGCGTAGACGGGGGCCGTTACACCGGGGAGCTGTTTTTT. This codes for CASSVDGGRYTGELFF.

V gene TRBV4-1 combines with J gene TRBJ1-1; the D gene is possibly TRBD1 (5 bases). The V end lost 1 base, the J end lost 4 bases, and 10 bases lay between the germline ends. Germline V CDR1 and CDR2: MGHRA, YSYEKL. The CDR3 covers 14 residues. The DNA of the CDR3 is TGCGCCAGCAGCCAAGGGGGCCGGGCCACTGAAGCTTTCTTT. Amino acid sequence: CASSQGGRATEAFF.

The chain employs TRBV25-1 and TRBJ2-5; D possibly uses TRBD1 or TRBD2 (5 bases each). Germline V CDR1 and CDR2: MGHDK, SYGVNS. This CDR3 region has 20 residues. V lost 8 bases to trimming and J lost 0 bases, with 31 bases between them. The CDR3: CASVEAPPGRVREYQETQYF. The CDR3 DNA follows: TGTGCCAGCGTTGAAGCCCCACCCGGGCGGGTCAGGGAGTACCAAGAGACCCAGTACTTC.

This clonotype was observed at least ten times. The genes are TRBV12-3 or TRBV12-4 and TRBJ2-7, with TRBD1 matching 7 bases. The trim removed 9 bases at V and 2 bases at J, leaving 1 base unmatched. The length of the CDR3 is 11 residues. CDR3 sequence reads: CASGTAYEQYF. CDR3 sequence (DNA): TGTGCCAGTGGGACAGCCTACGAGCAGTACTTC.

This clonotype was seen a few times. CDR3 in DNA: TGTGCCATCAGTGGAAAAGAGAACACCGGGGAGCTGTTTTTT. This encodes CAISGKENTGELFF. This rearrangement joins TRBV10-3 to TRBJ2-2; D gene unclear. There are 14 residues in the CDR3. The V gene lost 4 bases and the J gene lost 1 base, with 7 bases spanning the gap. From germline, CDR1 is ENHRY and CDR2 SYGVKD.

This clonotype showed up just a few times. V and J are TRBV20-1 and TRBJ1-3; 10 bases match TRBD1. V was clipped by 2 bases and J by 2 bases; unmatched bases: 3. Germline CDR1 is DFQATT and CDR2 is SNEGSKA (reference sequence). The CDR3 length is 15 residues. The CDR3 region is CSARPDRGPGNTIYF. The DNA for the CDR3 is TGCAGTGCTAGACCTGACAGGGGGCCTGGAAACACCATATATTTT.

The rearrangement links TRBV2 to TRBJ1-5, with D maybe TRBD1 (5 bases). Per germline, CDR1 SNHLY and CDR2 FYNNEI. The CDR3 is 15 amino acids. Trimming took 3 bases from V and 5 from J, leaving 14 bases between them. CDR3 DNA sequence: TGTGCCAGCAGTGATAACTTCAGGGTTGATCAGCCCCAGCATTTT. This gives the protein CASSDNFRVDQPQHF.

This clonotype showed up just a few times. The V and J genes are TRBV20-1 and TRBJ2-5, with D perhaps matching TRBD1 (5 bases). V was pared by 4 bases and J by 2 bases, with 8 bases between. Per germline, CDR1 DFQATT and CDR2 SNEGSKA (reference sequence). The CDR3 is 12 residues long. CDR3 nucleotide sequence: TGCAGTGCTACGACAGCTCAAGAGACCCAGTACTTC. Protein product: CSATTAQETQYF.

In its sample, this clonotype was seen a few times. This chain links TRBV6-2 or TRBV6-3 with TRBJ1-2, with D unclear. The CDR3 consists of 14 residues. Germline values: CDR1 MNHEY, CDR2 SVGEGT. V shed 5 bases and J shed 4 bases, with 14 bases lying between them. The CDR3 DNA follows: TGTGCCAGCAGTGAAATCGGCAGGACCTATGGCTACACCTTC. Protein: CASSEIGRTYGYTF.

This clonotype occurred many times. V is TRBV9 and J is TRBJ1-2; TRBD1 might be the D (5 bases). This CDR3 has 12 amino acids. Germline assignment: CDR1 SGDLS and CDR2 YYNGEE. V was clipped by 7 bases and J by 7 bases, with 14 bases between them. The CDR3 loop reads CASGEGQVGYTF. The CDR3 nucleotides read TGTGCCAGCGGCGAGGGGCAGGTTGGCTACACCTTC.

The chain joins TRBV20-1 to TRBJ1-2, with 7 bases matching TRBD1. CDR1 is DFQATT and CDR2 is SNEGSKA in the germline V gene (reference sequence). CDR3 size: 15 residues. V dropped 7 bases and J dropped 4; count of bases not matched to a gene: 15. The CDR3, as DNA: TGCAGTGTCAAACCCGGACAGGCGCACCTCTATGGCTACACCTTC. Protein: CSVKPGQAHLYGYTF.

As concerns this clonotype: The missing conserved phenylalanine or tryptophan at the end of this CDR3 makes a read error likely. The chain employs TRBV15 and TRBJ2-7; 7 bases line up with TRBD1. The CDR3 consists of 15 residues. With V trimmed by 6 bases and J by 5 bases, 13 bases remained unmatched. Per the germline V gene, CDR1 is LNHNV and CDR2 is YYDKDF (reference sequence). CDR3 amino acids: CATSPRTGEGDEQYL. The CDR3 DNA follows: TGTGCCACCAGTCCTCGTACAGGGGAAGGGGACGAGCAGTACCTC.

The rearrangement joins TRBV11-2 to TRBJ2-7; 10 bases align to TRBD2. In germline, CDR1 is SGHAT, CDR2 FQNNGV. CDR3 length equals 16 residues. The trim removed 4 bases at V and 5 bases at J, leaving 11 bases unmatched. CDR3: CASSSPGVAGGNEQYF. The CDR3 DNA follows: TGTGCCAGCAGCTCACCTGGGGTAGCGGGAGGCAACGAGCAGTACTTC.